A single sample gave rise to the 27 T cell receptor beta chains below, sequenced in a study of T cells in Graves' hyperthyroidism and ophthalmopathy. Template material for amplifying TCR beta CDR3 regions consisted of RNA transcripts. A set of HTBI primers served as the primers for a first-round RT-PCR of the TCR CDR3. TCRdb recomputed calls from the multiplex PCR reads with MiXCR, one row per CDR3 protein. The table lists 650,000 to 750,000 distinct CDR3 sequences, approximately 15% of them singletons. The specimen was blood. These receptors all come from a woman between 18 and 29 years old with Graves' hyperthyroidism.

The rearrangement uses TRBV25-1 and TRBJ2-1; 7 bases are shared with TRBD2. The CDR3 is 13 residues long. J lost 12 bases, V lost 2 bases, and 7 bases had no gene match. In germline, CDR1 is MGHDK, CDR2 SYGVNS. CDR3 in DNA: TGTGCCAGCAGTGAAGGAGGACTAGTCGGGCAGTTCTTC. It is translated as CASSEGGLVGQFF.

This clonotype has more than one count but fewer than ten. The chain couples TRBV24-1 to TRBJ2-3; 7 bases map to TRBD1. In germline, CDR1 is KGHDR, CDR2 SFDVKD. The V and J ends lost 3 bases and 3 bases, in that order; junction bases with no gene match: 2. The CDR3 runs to 14 residues. The CDR3 DNA sequence: TGTGCCACCAGTGATCCGGGACAGACAGATACGCAGTATTTT. It translates to CATSDPGQTDTQYF.

This clonotype was seen more than once but under ten times. This chain uses TRBV29-1 with TRBJ2-5; D is undetermined. Deletions cut 4 bases from V and 0 bases from J, with 15 bases between. The CDR3 is made up of 15 amino acids. The germline V gene has CDR1 SQVTM and CDR2 ANQGSEA. The CDR3: CSVAPTVEYQETQYF. The CDR3 DNA follows: TGCAGCGTTGCCCCCACGGTCGAGTACCAAGAGACCCAGTACTTC.

This clonotype was observed a few times. The chain is built from TRBV5-4 and TRBJ2-1; 8 bases are shared with TRBD2. The CDR3 contains 15 residues. Germline V gene data show CDR1 as SGHNT and CDR2 as YYREEE (reference sequence). J gave up 1 base and V 4 bases, and 4 bases lay outside the gene matches. The chain's CDR3 is CASSQSGRSYNEQFF. Written as DNA, the CDR3 is TGTGCCAGCAGCCAGAGCGGGAGATCCTACAATGAGCAGTTCTTC.

A few counts support this clonotype. The rearrangement joins TRBV7-9 to TRBJ2-5; 8 bases agree with TRBD2. With 3 bases clipped from V and 2 bases from J, the junction kept 5 bases outside the gene matches. Germline V gives CDR1 SEHNR, CDR2 FQNEAQ (reference sequence). The CDR3 has 15 amino acids. The DNA of the CDR3 is TGTGCCAGCAGCTTCGTCGGGAGGGAACAAGAGACCCAGTACTTC. Translated, it gives CASSFVGREQETQYF.

There are a few counts of this clonotype. The chain joins TRBV27 to TRBJ1-5, with D possibly matching TRBD1 (5 bases). Per germline, CDR1 MNHEY and CDR2 SMNVEV (reference sequence). There are 16 residues in the CDR3. The V gene lost 5 bases and the J gene lost 7 bases, with 21 bases spanning the gap. CDR3 sequence: CASSPYPGGGYQPQHF. In nucleotides, the CDR3 is TGTGCCAGCAGTCCCTACCCCGGGGGTGGGTACCAGCCCCAGCATTTT.

At least ten counts were recorded for this clonotype. The chain combines TRBV20-1 with TRBJ2-3, with 7 bases identical to TRBD2. The V segment lost 4 bases and the J segment 0 bases; nucleotides outside the gene matches: 16. The germline V gene has CDR1 DFQATT and CDR2 SNEGSKA (reference sequence). CDR3 length: 18 residues. As DNA, the CDR3 is TGCAGTGCTACTAGTTCTGCGGCTAGCGGAGCTAGCACAGATACGCAGTATTTT. Amino acids: CSATSSAASGASTDTQYF.

Concerning this clonotype itself: A much larger clonotype is one base distant, so this may be a read error. The chain links TRBV11-2 to TRBJ2-5; D might be TRBD1 (6 bases). The length of the CDR3 is 16 residues. CDR1 is SGHAT and CDR2 is FQNNGV in the germline V gene. Trimming took 5 bases from V and 5 from J, leaving 21 bases between them. The CDR3 DNA follows: TGTGCCAGCAGCCTCCCGGGCCTACAGGGTCGGGAGACCCAGTACTTC. The encoded protein is CASSLPGLQGRETQYF.

There are many counts of this clonotype. V is TRBV13 and J is TRBJ2-7, with D possibly called TRBD1 or TRBD2 (5 bases each). Trimming took 2 bases from V and 5 from J, leaving 13 bases between them. Germline CDR1 reads PRHDT; CDR2 reads FYEKMQ (reference sequence). The CDR3 totals 14 residues. CDR3 region: CASSLWTQGDEQYF. The CDR3, as DNA: TGTGCCAGCAGCTTATGGACTCAAGGGGACGAGCAGTACTTC.

This clonotype occurred many times. This chain joins TRBV28 and TRBJ2-1; possible D gene TRBD2, 6 bases. This CDR3 comprises 16 residues. CDR1 and CDR2 from the germline V gene are MDHEN and SYDVKM. Trimming left V 5 bases short and J 4 bases short, with 18 bases between. CDR3 nucleotides: TGTGCCAGCAGTCCGAAGGACTATCGCGGGTACAATGAGCAGTTCTTC. It is translated as CASSPKDYRGYNEQFF.

In this sample, this clonotype turned up many times. The chain carries TRBV12-3 or TRBV12-4 and TRBJ2-1; 7 nucleotides match TRBD2. The CDR3 extends over 14 amino acids. V gave up 6 bases and J gave up 10 bases; unmatched junction bases: 12. CDR3: CASRWAGAPREQFF. Written as DNA, the CDR3 is TGTGCCAGCAGATGGGCGGGAGCGCCTAGGGAGCAGTTCTTC.

Many counts were recorded for this clonotype. The V call is TRBV11-2, the J call TRBJ1-1; D is ambiguous. From germline, CDR1 is SGHAT and CDR2 FQNNGV. The CDR3 spans 12 residues. V was pared by 6 bases and J by 11 bases, with 16 bases between. The CDR3, as DNA: TGTGCCAGCAGACCCTCGGTAGGCTGGGCTTTCTTT. It codes for CASRPSVGWAFF. Drawing the rest from reference TRBV11-2 and TRBJ1-1, the complete variable domain is EAGVAQSPRYKIIEKRQSVAFWCNPISGHATLYWYQQILGQGPKLLIQFQNNGVVDDSQLPKDRFSAERLKGVDSTLKIQPAKLEDSAVYLCASRPSVGWAFFGQGTRLTVV.

Turning to this clonotype: This may arise from a read error, as a much more abundant clone is one base away. The gene calls are TRBV11-2 and TRBJ2-1; perhaps TRBD1 as D (6 bases). Germline V gene sequence: CDR1 SGHAT, CDR2 FQNNGV. CDR3 length: 15 amino acids. The CDR3 protein is CASSRADSSYNEQSF. The CDR3 DNA sequence: TGTGCCAGCAGCAGAGCGGACAGCTCCTACAATGAGCAGTCCTTC.

The chain is built from TRBV15 and TRBJ2-1, with 11 bases lining up with TRBD2. There are 17 residues in the CDR3. Trimming took 0 bases from V and 8 from J; bases not matched to a gene: 9. In germline, CDR1 is LNHNV, CDR2 YYDKDF (reference sequence). The CDR3 here is CATSRDTLAGGVDEQFF. The CDR3 DNA reads TGTGCCACCAGCAGAGATACCCTAGCGGGAGGTGTCGATGAGCAGTTCTTC.

This clonotype was counted only a few times. The CDR3 region is CASSIRPYIESSGLYEQYF. The CDR3 DNA sequence: TGTGCCAGTAGTATTCGACCCTACATTGAATCTAGCGGTCTCTACGAGCAGTACTTC. This chain uses TRBV19 with TRBJ2-7, with 7 bases fitting TRBD2. The CDR3 runs to 19 residues. The ends lost 3 bases at V and 3 bases at J; junction bases unmatched: 20. Germline loops: CDR1 LNHDA, CDR2 SQIVND (reference sequence).

In DNA, the CDR3 is TGCGCCAGCAGCTTGGACTCTCAATTGATGCAGTTCTTC. This encodes CASSLDSQLMQFF. The chain couples TRBV5-1 to TRBJ2-1, with D unresolved. Germline CDR1 and CDR2: SGHRS and YFSETQ. V lost 0 bases and J 12 bases, leaving 13 bases between the germline ends. The CDR3 loop spans 13 amino acids.

The gene calls are TRBV12-3 or TRBV12-4 and TRBJ2-5, with unresolved D. This CDR3 region has 14 residues. Trimming removed 1 base from V and 0 bases from J, with 6 bases in between. CDR3 sequence (DNA): TGTGCCAGCAGTTTAGGAGCGTACCAAGAGACCCAGTACTTC. Protein: CASSLGAYQETQYF.

This clonotype was seen many times. The gene calls are TRBV7-8 and TRBJ2-7, with no clear D. V gave up 3 bases and J gave up 0 bases, with 6 bases separating them. There are 13 residues in the CDR3. The germline gives CDR1 SGHVS, CDR2 FQNEAQ. The CDR3 loop is CASSFDISYEQYF. CDR3 bases: TGTGCCAGCAGCTTCGACATCTCCTACGAGCAGTACTTC.

V and J are TRBV27 and TRBJ2-1; TRBD2 aligns across 7 bases. The CDR3 spans 18 residues. Germline V gene lookup returns CDR1 MNHEY and CDR2 SMNVEV (reference sequence). J was trimmed by 2 bases and V by 2 bases; bases with no gene match: 12. CDR3 in amino acids: CASSLTPWAGEAYNEQFF. The CDR3 DNA reads as TGTGCCAGCAGTTTAACCCCTTGGGCGGGAGAGGCCTACAATGAGCAGTTCTTC.

This clonotype showed up just a few times. The chain carries TRBV30 and TRBJ1-3; D unresolved. The CDR3 length is 14 residues. Germline CDR1 is GTSNPN and CDR2 is SVGIG (reference sequence). Trimming shortened V by 3 bases and J by 0 bases, and 9 bases separated the two germline ends. The CDR3 DNA is TGTGCCTGGAGGGAGGCCAGCTCTGGAAACACCATATATTTT. It encodes CAWREASSGNTIYF.

A single count supports this clonotype. J is TRBJ1-2 and V is TRBV7-9, with a weak D call TRBD1 (5 bases). Germline V gene sequence: CDR1 SEHNR, CDR2 FQNEAQ (reference sequence). Trimming removed 4 bases at V and 4 bases at J, with 13 bases between. The CDR3 consists of 14 residues. CDR3 loop: CASSSRAGPYGYTF. The CDR3 DNA reads as TGTGCCAGCAGCTCCAGGGCCGGGCCCTATGGCTACACCTTC.

V usage is TRBV10-1 and J usage is TRBJ2-5; a weak D match, TRBD1 (6 bases). Trimming took off 4 bases at V and 4 bases at J, with 13 bases between the two ends. The CDR3 is 14 amino acids. CDR1 WNHNN and CDR2 SYGVQD come from the germline V gene (reference sequence). The CDR3 region is CASSVTQGRETQYF. The DNA of the CDR3 is TGCGCCAGCAGTGTAACGCAGGGGCGAGAGACCCAGTACTTC.

This clonotype was seen at least ten times. In DNA form, the CDR3 reads TGTGCCAGCAGTGAGGAGACAGCCTTGGGGAAACTGTTTTTT. It specifies CASSEETALGKLFF. This chain links TRBV2 with TRBJ1-4, with D tentatively TRBD1 (5 bases). Trimming took off 3 bases at V and 11 bases at J, with 16 bases between the two ends. Germline V CDR1 and CDR2: SNHLY, FYNNEI. The CDR3 extends over 14 amino acids. Drawing the rest from reference TRBV2 and TRBJ1-4, the complete variable domain is EPEVTQTPSHQVTQMGQEVILRCVPISNHLYFYWYRQILGQKVEFLVSFYNNEISEKSEIFDDQFSVERPDGSNFTLKIRSTKLEDSAMYFCASSEETALGKLFFGSGTQLSVL.

The rearrangement uses TRBV15 and TRBJ1-3; TRBD1 is a possible D gene (5 bases). The V and J ends lost 3 bases and 2 bases respectively, with 14 bases between them. CDR3 size: 16 residues. CDR1 is LNHNV and CDR2 is YYDKDF in the germline V gene (reference sequence). CDR3 in DNA: TGTGCCACCAGCAGCACAACAGGATCGCCTGGAAACACCATATATTTT. Translation: CATSSTTGSPGNTIYF.

This clonotype occurred a few times. The CDR3 DNA follows: TGCGCCAGCAGCTTTGGGGGGACTAGCGGGAGGTTGGAGCAGTTCTTC. Residues: CASSFGGTSGRLEQFF. V is TRBV5-1 and J is TRBJ2-1; 15 bases line up with TRBD2. The V gene end was trimmed by 2 bases and the J gene end by 10 bases; junction bases not matched to a gene: 7. The CDR3 totals 16 residues. The germline V gene encodes CDR1 SGHRS and CDR2 YFSETQ.

This clonotype was found many times. The chain carries TRBV20-1 and TRBJ1-2; 10 bases match TRBD1. The CDR3 sequence is 15 residues long. The trim removed 6 bases at V and 5 bases at J, leaving 12 bases unmatched. Per the germline V gene, CDR1 is DFQATT and CDR2 is SNEGSKA (reference sequence). The CDR3 here is CSAKRGGQGNYGYTF. The CDR3, as DNA: TGCAGTGCGAAGCGGGGGGGACAGGGGAATTATGGCTACACCTTC.

The sample holds a few counts of this clonotype. The CDR3 loop is CASRDGTASGNTIYF. The CDR3 DNA follows: TGTGCCAGCAGGGACGGGACAGCCTCTGGAAACACCATATATTTT. The chain links TRBV6-1 to TRBJ1-3; 7 nucleotides line up with TRBD1. Germline trimming cut 6 bases from V and 0 bases from J; bases unmatched to any gene: 5. The CDR3 has 15 amino acids. The germline V gene encodes CDR1 MNHNS and CDR2 SASEGT.